This passage covers 9 T cell receptor beta chains from one sample sequenced in a study of identical twins. TCRdb ran MiXCR on the 5' RACE reads and lists one entry per CDR3 protein. The sample consists of approximately 890,000 distinct CDR3 sequences, roughly an eighth of them appearing once. A further study also used this sample, focusing on yellow fever vaccine responses in identical twins.

Sequenced: PBMCs. The receptors were sampled from a woman between 18 and 29 years old in good health.

This clonotype has more than one count but fewer than ten. The V and J genes are TRBV7-9 and TRBJ2-1; D is unclear. V was clipped by 2 bases and J by 7 bases, with 6 bases between them. The CDR3 loop spans 12 amino acids. Germline CDR1 is SEHNR and CDR2 is FQNEAQ (reference sequence). CDR3 in amino acids: CASSLSENEQFF. The CDR3 DNA is TGTGCCAGCAGCTTATCAGAGAATGAGCAGTTCTTC.

In this sample, this clonotype turned up a few times. The V and J genes are TRBV6-6 and TRBJ1-5; D may be TRBD1 (5 bases). Germline V CDR1 and CDR2: MNHNY, SVGAGI (reference sequence). This CDR3 is 13 amino acids long. V was clipped by 5 bases and J by 5 bases, with 10 bases between them. CDR3 in amino acids: CASSGDRDQPQHF. CDR3 DNA: TGTGCCAGCAGTGGGGACCGTGATCAGCCCCAGCATTTT.

The chain joins TRBV6-5 to TRBJ2-2, with D perhaps TRBD1 (6 bases). CDR3 size: 15 residues. V shed 3 bases and J shed 4 bases, with 12 bases lying between them. Germline V gene data show CDR1 as MNHEY and CDR2 as SVGAGI. CDR3 amino acids: CASSYHRATTGELFF. The CDR3 DNA reads as TGTGCCAGCAGTTATCACAGGGCCACCACCGGGGAGCTGTTTTTT.

This clonotype was picked up many times. The chain links TRBV4-1 to TRBJ1-5, with D unresolved. Germline V gene lookup returns CDR1 MGHRA and CDR2 YSYEKL. The CDR3 runs 17 residues. Trimming removed 0 bases from V and 6 bases from J, with 18 bases in between. CDR3 nucleotides: TGCGCCAGCAGCCAAGATTTGTTACGGTCGGTCGGTCAGCCCCAGCATTTT. Its translation: CASSQDLLRSVGQPQHF.

This clonotype occurred many times. V usage is TRBV2 and J usage is TRBJ2-1; D possibly uses TRBD1 or TRBD2 (5 bases each). The germline gives CDR1 SNHLY, CDR2 FYNNEI. V lost 7 bases, J lost 5 bases, and 12 bases lay in between. CDR3 size: 13 residues. As DNA, the CDR3 is TGTGCCAGCAACCGGGACGGTAACAATGAGCAGTTCTTC. Translation gives CASNRDGNNEQFF.

This clonotype was seen repeatedly, ten times or more. J is TRBJ2-1 and V is TRBV12-3 or TRBV12-4, with a tentative D call TRBD2 (5 bases). Trimming pared 5 bases from V and 0 bases from J, leaving 11 bases between. The CDR3 contains 15 residues. The CDR3 region has the DNA TGTGCCAGCAGTCCTCGGACTCTCTCCTACAATGAGCAGTTCTTC. Its protein is CASSPRTLSYNEQFF.

The CDR3, as DNA: TGTGCCAGCAGTGATGACCTCCAAGAGACCCAGTACTTC. Translation gives CASSDDLQETQYF. The genes are TRBV2 and TRBJ2-5; no firm D call. V was trimmed by 3 bases and J by 1 base, leaving 6 bases between them. This CDR3 has 13 amino acids. CDR1 and CDR2 (germline): SNHLY, FYNNEI.

This clonotype was seen more than once but under ten times. This rearrangement joins TRBV3-1 to TRBJ2-1, with TRBD2 identical over 7 bases. After removal of 0 bases from V and 14 bases from J, the junction contained 10 bases not matched to a gene. Germline V gene data show CDR1 as LGHDT and CDR2 as YNNKEL (reference sequence). The CDR3 is 14 residues long. CDR3 region: CASSQDRSGTREFF. In nucleotides, the CDR3 is TGTGCCAGCAGCCAAGATCGGAGCGGGACCAGGGAGTTCTTC.

CDR3 DNA sequence: TGCGCCAGCAGCCAAGACGCGGTCTATGAGCAGTTCTTC. Its protein is CASSQDAVYEQFF. The chain carries TRBV4-1 and TRBJ2-1; D not resolved. V was shortened by 0 bases and J by 8 bases, with 8 bases between the two germline ends. Germline CDR1 and CDR2: MGHRA and YSYEKL. The CDR3 has 13 amino acids.